A few counts support the clone carrying this TCR beta chain. The entry originates in a study of blood T cell repertoires in COVID-19. Study summary: Sites across the United States, Italy and Spain contributed samples from acute and convalescent COVID-19. T cells, B-cell-depleted T cells, or PBMCs provided the cDNA or gDNA that served as material.

Some clones are missing from TCRdb's copy, which holds only in-frame ones; the method was immunoSEQ multiplex PCR. The data contain over 300,000 clones, 87% of them singletons. Recruits, aged about 18 to 90 years, lived in under 25 US areas. The V and J ends lost 4 bases and 0 bases, in that order; junction bases with no gene match: 1. Germline V gene lookup returns CDR1 SGHRS and CDR2 YFSETQ. This CDR3 comprises 15 residues. The sequenced material came from PBMCs or T cells enriched from blood (not recorded which). The clonotype was recovered from a woman in her twenties or thirties who had recovered from COVID-19. The chain is built from TRBV5-1 and TRBJ1-6; 7 bases are shared with TRBD1. The CDR3 DNA reads as TGCGCCAGCAGCGGGGACAGCTCCTATAATTCACCCCTCCACTTT. Amino acid sequence: CASSGDSSYNSPLHF.